Shown below are 17 T cell receptor beta chains from a single sample sequenced in a study of human T cells and chemical hapten exposure. TCRdb independently ran MiXCR on the RACE reads; one entry per CDR3 protein. The data hold about 120,000 distinct CDR3 sequences, with 9.5% to 13% observed a single time. Time point in this sample: patch test 1, 2 weeks after DPC sensitization. Treatment reported: therapeutic diphenylcyclopropenone sensitization with weekly scalp DPC. Material: whole blood, obtained in connection with sensitization to the hapten diphenylcyclopropenone (DPC). The receptors come from a woman aged 45 to 65 with alopecia areata. Some clones in this sample may be carry-over from other donors' samples.

The CDR3 DNA is TGTGCCAGCAGCCACCCAGGCGGCACTAATGAAAAACTGTTTTTT. This sequence encodes CASSHPGGTNEKLFF. This chain uses TRBV3-1 with TRBJ1-4; D is undetermined. Trimming took 3 bases from V and 2 from J, leaving 10 bases between them. This CDR3 comprises 15 residues. Germline V gene sequence: CDR1 LGHDT, CDR2 YNNKEL (reference sequence).

This clonotype was recorded many times. The chain combines TRBV6-5 with TRBJ1-2, with D possibly TRBD1 on 5 matching bases. The V and J ends lost 4 bases and 0 bases respectively, with 6 bases between them. This CDR3 has 13 amino acids. Germline values: CDR1 MNHEY, CDR2 SVGAGI. This CDR3 reads CASSLDTNYGYTF. The CDR3 nucleotides are TGTGCCAGCAGTTTGGACACTAACTATGGCTACACCTTC.

The table lists this clonotype with a few counts. The chain combines TRBV28 with TRBJ2-7; 8 bases are shared with TRBD1. Germline CDR1 reads MDHEN; CDR2 reads SYDVKM. The CDR3 extends over 13 amino acids. V shed 5 bases and J 6 bases; nucleotides not matched to a gene: 6. The CDR3 region has the DNA TGTGCCAGCAGTCCCGGGGACAGGCCCGAGCAGTACTTC. Translated, it gives CASSPGDRPEQYF.

This clonotype was detected many times. The chain uses TRBV6-5 and TRBJ2-1; D is possibly TRBD2 (6 bases). From germline, CDR1 is MNHEY and CDR2 SVGAGI. This CDR3 has 15 amino acids. V gave up 2 bases and J gave up 4 bases, with 12 bases separating them. The CDR3 DNA is TGTGCCAGCAGTTACAAAGCTAGCGCTTACAATGAGCAGTTCTTC. This codes for CASSYKASAYNEQFF.

This clonotype was seen only a few times. The rearrangement joins TRBV4-1 to TRBJ2-7, with TRBD1 as a possible D gene (6 bases). This CDR3 is 15 amino acids long. Between the trimmed V and J ends, which lost 1 base and 3 bases, there was a span of 13 bases. Per the germline V gene, CDR1 is MGHRA and CDR2 is YSYEKL. CDR3 protein: CASSQGQGPNYEQYF. The CDR3 DNA is TGCGCCAGCAGCCAAGGGCAGGGGCCTAACTACGAGCAGTACTTC.

This clonotype was observed a handful of times. The chain couples TRBV11-2 to TRBJ2-7; D call uncertain. V lost 5 bases to trimming and J lost 6 bases, with 14 bases between them. The CDR3 is made up of 13 amino acids. Germline assignment: CDR1 SGHAT and CDR2 FQNNGV. CDR3 amino acids: CASSRGLESEQYF. CDR3 nucleotide sequence: TGTGCCAGCAGCCGCGGCCTGGAATCCGAGCAGTACTTC.

This clonotype came up many times. The chain couples TRBV6-6 to TRBJ1-5; perhaps TRBD1 as D (6 bases). Trimming removed 7 bases at V and 4 bases at J, with 17 bases between. This CDR3 contains 15 residues. Germline CDR1 MNHNY, CDR2 SVGAGI (reference sequence). Here the CDR3 reads CASNSQDRRNQPQHF. The CDR3 coding sequence is TGTGCCAGCAATTCACAAGACAGGAGAAATCAGCCCCAGCATTTT.

In its sample, this clonotype was seen many times. This rearrangement joins TRBV20-1 to TRBJ2-4; the D gene could be TRBD1 or TRBD2 (7 bases each). Deletions cut 0 bases from V and 0 bases from J, with 18 bases between. CDR3 length equals 18 residues. From germline, CDR1 is DFQATT and CDR2 SNEGSKA (reference sequence). The CDR3 DNA reads as TGCAGTGCTAGAGATGGAAAACTCAGGGGGGGAGCCAAAAACATTCAGTACTTC. It specifies CSARDGKLRGGAKNIQYF.

This clonotype occurred a few times. The genes are TRBV2 and TRBJ2-2; the D gene is possibly TRBD1 (6 bases). Between the trimmed V and J ends, which lost 4 bases and 5 bases, there was a span of 11 bases. The CDR3 runs to 14 residues. The germline V gene has CDR1 SNHLY and CDR2 FYNNEI. The CDR3 DNA reads as TGTGCCAGCAGTGTATCAGGGGTTACCGGGGAGCTGTTTTTT. It translates to CASSVSGVTGELFF.

This clonotype came up many times. CDR3: CASSLGTGGNTEAFF. CDR3 bases: TGTGCCAGCAGTTTAGGTACAGGGGGGAACACTGAAGCTTTCTTT. The V call is TRBV28, the J call TRBJ1-1, with 8 positions matching TRBD1. Germline-derived CDR1 and CDR2 are MDHEN and SYDVKM. J gave up 1 base and V 2 bases, and 3 bases lay outside the gene matches. The CDR3 totals 15 residues.

This clonotype came up many times. The CDR3 bases are TGCGCCAGCGGGGTGCGTTGGGAGGGCCAAGATACGCAGTATTTT. It specifies CASGVRWEGQDTQYF. The chain is built from TRBV5-1 and TRBJ2-3; TRBD2 matches 7 bases. The CDR3 is 15 residues long. J gave up 5 bases and V 7 bases, and 13 bases lay outside the gene matches. Germline CDR1 SGHRS, CDR2 YFSETQ.

At least ten counts were recorded for this clonotype. The chain joins TRBV4-1 to TRBJ2-7; no firm D call. The length of the CDR3 is 14 residues. Germline CDR1 reads MGHRA; CDR2 reads YSYEKL. Trimming removed 0 bases from V and 4 bases from J, with 10 bases in between. The CDR3 DNA reads TGCGCCAGCAGCCAAGAAGTCATCAGTTACGAGCAGTACTTC. Its translation: CASSQEVISYEQYF.

The J gene is TRBJ2-5, the V gene TRBV7-9; D is ambiguous. This CDR3 has 13 residues. Trimming left V 1 base short and J 5 bases short, with 8 bases between. Germline values: CDR1 SEHNR, CDR2 FQNEAQ (reference sequence). This CDR3 reads CASSLVGPETQYF. Here the CDR3 DNA reads TGTGCCAGCAGCTTAGTAGGACCTGAGACCCAGTACTTC.

This clonotype was seen a few times. The J gene is TRBJ2-2, the V gene TRBV11-3; no firm D call. Germline loops: CDR1 SGHNT, CDR2 YENEEA. Trimming left V 5 bases short and J 5 bases short, with 12 bases between. The CDR3 consists of 14 residues. CDR3 protein: CASSRTQETGELFF. In nucleotides, the CDR3 is TGTGCCAGCAGCCGAACTCAGGAGACCGGGGAGCTGTTTTTT.

The V call is TRBV7-6, the J call TRBJ2-5, with D possibly TRBD1 on 6 matching bases. Trimming took off 0 bases at V and 5 bases at J, with 13 bases between the two ends. The CDR3 is made up of 15 amino acids. Germline V CDR1 and CDR2: SGHVS, FNYEAQ. The DNA of the CDR3 is TGTGCCAGCAGCTTAGCGGGGGCAGGGAGTGAGACCCAGTACTTC. Amino acids: CASSLAGAGSETQYF.

There are a few counts of this clonotype. The genes are TRBV27 and TRBJ1-6; D gene unclear. Germline values: CDR1 MNHEY, CDR2 SMNVEV (reference sequence). The V end lost 1 base, the J end lost 5 bases, and 15 bases lay between the germline ends. There are 17 residues in the CDR3. CDR3 bases: TGTGCCAGCAGTTTATGGTGGGAGCGTATTGATAATTCACCCCTCCACTTT. It is translated as CASSLWWERIDNSPLHF.

This clonotype was counted only a few times. The V and J genes are TRBV27 and TRBJ2-7, with D uncertain. Between the trimmed V and J ends, which lost 4 bases and 7 bases, there was a span of 11 bases. Germline CDR1 reads MNHEY; CDR2 reads SMNVEV (reference sequence). This CDR3 region has 12 residues. CDR3 sequence reads: CASSSWIGEQYF. The CDR3 DNA is TGTGCCAGCAGTTCCTGGATAGGAGAGCAGTACTTC.